This TCR beta chain stems from a study of blood T cell repertoires in COVID-19. Per the authors' pipeline: For nucleated cells, counts were estimated from reference gene primer amplification. TCRdb keeps only in-frame clones here, not all; method: immunoSEQ multiplex PCR. Clone size and V and J calls were adopted from that table, with D and trimming inferred from the DNA. The table lists some 240,000 clones, roughly 80% of them singletons. The CDR3 is 15 amino acids. Germline assignment: CDR1 SGDLS and CDR2 YYNGEE. After removal of 0 bases from V and 2 bases from J, the junction contained 2 bases not matched to a gene.

V and J are TRBV9 and TRBJ2-1; 7 bases match TRBD2. Sequencing input: peripheral blood. The TCR sequence derives from an elderly woman with COVID-19, enrolled during active disease. The CDR3: CASSVASGTYNEQFF. The CDR3 nucleotides are TGTGCCAGCAGCGTAGCTAGCGGAACCTACAATGAGCAGTTCTTC.